This T cell receptor beta chain appears in the sequencing data of a study of cytomegalovirus exposure and HLA in healthy donors. Details on this clone: The target antigen is unknown.

Overall study findings and caveats: Reported performance of the classifier showed diagnosis of cytomegalovirus status with high specificity and sensitivity. It was 150 to 200 TCR beta chains that were listed as cytomegalovirus-associated.

The PCR contained 60 Vbeta and 13 Jbeta primers. The table came from immunoSEQ multiplex PCR; TCRdb's copy has only in-frame clones and leaves some out. The clone table shows around 52,000 clones, with the ten largest holding 25% to 30%. The specimen sequenced was PBMCs. The TCR sequence derives from a man aged 35-49 years in good health and CMV-seropositive.

The CDR3 sequence: CASSAEAEGLTDTQYF. The CDR3 DNA is TGTGCCAGCAGTGCGGAGGCGGAGGGCCTCACAGATACGCAGTATTTT. The rearrangement links TRBV6-4 to TRBJ2-3; TRBD2 is a possible D gene (6 bases). The CDR3 has 16 amino acids. Germline loops: CDR1 MRHNA, CDR2 SNTAGT. V was pared by 4 bases and J by 2 bases, with 16 bases between.